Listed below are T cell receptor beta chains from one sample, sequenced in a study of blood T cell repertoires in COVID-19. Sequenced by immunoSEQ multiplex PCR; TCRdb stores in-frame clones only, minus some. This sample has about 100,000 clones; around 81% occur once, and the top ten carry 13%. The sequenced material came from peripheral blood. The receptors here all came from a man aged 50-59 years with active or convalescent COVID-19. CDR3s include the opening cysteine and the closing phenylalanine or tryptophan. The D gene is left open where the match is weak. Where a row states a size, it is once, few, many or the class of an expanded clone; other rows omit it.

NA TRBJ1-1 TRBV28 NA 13 CASSSGMNTEAFF TGTGCCAGCAGTTCAGGTATGAACACTGAAGCTTTCTTT
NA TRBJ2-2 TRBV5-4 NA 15 CASSSPGQNTGELFF TGTGCCAGCAGTTCCCCGGGACAGAACACCGGGGAGCTGTTTTTT
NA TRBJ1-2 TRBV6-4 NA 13 CASSRDRNYGYTF TGTGCCAGCAGTCGAGACAGGAACTATGGCTACACCTTC
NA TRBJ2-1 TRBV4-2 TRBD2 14 CASSRELAGGPPFF TGTGCCAGCAGCCGCGAACTAGCGGGAGGGCCTCCGTTCTTC
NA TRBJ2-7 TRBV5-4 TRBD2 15 CASSPGTSDTYEQYF TGTGCCAGCAGCCCCGGGACTAGCGATACCTACGAGCAGTACTTC
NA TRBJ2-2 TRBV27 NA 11 CASRRDGELFF TGTGCCAGCAGACGGGACGGGGAGCTGTTTTTT
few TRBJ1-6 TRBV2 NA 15 CASSEITPDNSPLHF TGTGCCAGCAGTGAAATTACACCCGATAATTCACCCCTCCACTTT
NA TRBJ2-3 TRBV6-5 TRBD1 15 CASSYSITGGGTQYF TGTGCCAGCAGTTACTCGATAACAGGGGGAGGTACGCAGTATTTT
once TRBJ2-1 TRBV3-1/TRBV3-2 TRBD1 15 CASSLETGQTNEQFF TGTGCCAGCAGCCTCGAAACGGGACAGACCAATGAGCAGTTCTTC
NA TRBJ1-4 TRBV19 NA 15 CASSIRGSTNEKLFF TGTGCCAGTAGTATAAGGGGGTCAACTAATGAAAAACTGTTTTTT
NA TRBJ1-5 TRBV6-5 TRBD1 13 CASSDRGDRPQHF TGTGCCAGCAGCGACAGGGGGGATCGGCCCCAGCATTTT
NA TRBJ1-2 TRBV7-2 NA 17 CASSFPGTLPYDYGYTF TGTGCCAGCAGCTTTCCTGGGACACTTCCATATGACTATGGCTACACCTTC
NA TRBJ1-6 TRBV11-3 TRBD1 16 CASSRRPGQGNSPLHF TGTGCCAGCAGCCGACGCCCCGGACAGGGAAATTCACCCCTCCACTTT
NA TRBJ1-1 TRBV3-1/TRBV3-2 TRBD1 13 CASSPGQGAGAFF TGTGCCAGCAGCCCGGGACAGGGGGCCGGGGCTTTCTTT
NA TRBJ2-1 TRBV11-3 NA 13 CASSLEGVNEQFF TGTGCCAGCAGCTTAGAGGGAGTCAATGAGCAGTTCTTC
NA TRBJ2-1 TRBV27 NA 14 CASSNRESGNEQFF TGTGCCAGCAGTAACAGGGAGTCTGGTAATGAGCAGTTCTTC
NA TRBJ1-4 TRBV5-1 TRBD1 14 CASSLDRVGEKLFF TGCGCCAGCAGCTTAGACAGGGTGGGAGAAAAACTGTTTTTT
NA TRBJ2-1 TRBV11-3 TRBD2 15 CASSLTSGSFDEQFF TGTGCCAGCAGCCTTACTAGCGGGAGTTTCGATGAGCAGTTCTTC
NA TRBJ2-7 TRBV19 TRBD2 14 CASTPSGRFYEQYF TGTGCCAGTACCCCCAGCGGGAGGTTTTACGAGCAGTACTTC
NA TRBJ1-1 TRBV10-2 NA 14 CASSEVGANTEAFF TGCGCCAGCAGTGAGGTGGGAGCGAACACTGAAGCTTTCTTT
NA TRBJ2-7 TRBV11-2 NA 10 CASSHYEQYF TGTGCCAGCAGCCACTACGAGCAGTACTTC
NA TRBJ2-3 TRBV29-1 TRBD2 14 CSAPRGGQADTQYF TGCAGCGCCCCACGGGGGGGGCAGGCAGATACGCAGTATTTT
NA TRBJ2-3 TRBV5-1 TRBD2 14 CASSQTSGTDTQYF TGCGCCAGCAGCCAGACTAGCGGGACAGATACGCAGTATTTT
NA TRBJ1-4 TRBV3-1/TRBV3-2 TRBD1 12 CARTGVFEKLFF TGTGCCAGGACAGGGGTTTTTGAAAAACTGTTTTTT
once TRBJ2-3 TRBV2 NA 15 CASSTLGASTDTQYF TGTGCCAGCAGTACCCTGGGGGCTAGCACAGATACGCAGTATTTT
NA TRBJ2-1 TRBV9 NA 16 CASSVAQGEVVNEQFF TGTGCCAGCAGCGTAGCTCAGGGGGAGGTAGTCAATGAGCAGTTCTTC
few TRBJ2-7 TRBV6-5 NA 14 CASSNLARGDEQYF TGTGCCAGCTCCAACCTGGCCAGGGGGGACGAGCAGTACTTC
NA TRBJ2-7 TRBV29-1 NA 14 CSVGINKGTYEQYF TGCAGCGTAGGTATTAATAAGGGGACCTACGAGCAGTACTTC
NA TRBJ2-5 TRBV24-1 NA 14 CATSDGGAEETQYF TGTGCCACCAGTGACGGCGGGGCGGAGGAGACCCAGTACTTC
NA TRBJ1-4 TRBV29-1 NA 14 CSVGDFGLGEKLFF TGCAGCGTTGGCGACTTTGGACTAGGGGAAAAACTGTTTTTT
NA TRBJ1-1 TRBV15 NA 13 CATGGPMNTEAFF TGTGCCACCGGGGGCCCTATGAACACTGAAGCTTTCTTT
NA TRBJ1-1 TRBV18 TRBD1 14 CASSLGTGGTEAFF TGTGCCAGCTCACTAGGGACAGGGGGCACTGAAGCTTTCTTT
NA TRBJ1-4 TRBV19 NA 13 CASRTVGNEKLFF TGTGCCAGTAGGACAGTGGGAAATGAAAAACTGTTTTTT
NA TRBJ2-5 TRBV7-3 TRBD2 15 CASSLGRTGGETQYF TGTGCCAGCAGCTTAGGTCGGACGGGAGGAGAGACCCAGTACTTC
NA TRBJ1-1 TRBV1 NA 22 CTSSQDKSTVMEQGNLNTEAFF TGCACCAGCAGCCAAGATAAGAGTACGGTCATGGAACAGGGGAACTTGAACACTGAAGCTTTCTTT
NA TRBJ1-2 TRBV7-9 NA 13 CASSEQEGDRFTF TGTGCCAGCAGCGAACAAGAGGGGGATCGCTTCACCTTC
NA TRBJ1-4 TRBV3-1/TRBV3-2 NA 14 CASSQGRAWEKLFF TGTGCCAGCAGCCAGGGCAGGGCCTGGGAAAAACTGTTTTTT
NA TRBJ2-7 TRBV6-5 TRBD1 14 CASSYRTGIEGQYF TGTGCCAGCAGTTACCGGACAGGGATCGAGGGGCAGTACTTC
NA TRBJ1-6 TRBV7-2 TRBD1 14 CASSRTGVGSPLHF TGTGCCAGCAGTAGGACAGGGGTAGGTTCACCCCTCCACTTT
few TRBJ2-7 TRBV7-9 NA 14 CASSMDLSAYEQYF TGTGCCAGCAGCATGGACTTATCCGCCTACGAGCAGTACTTC
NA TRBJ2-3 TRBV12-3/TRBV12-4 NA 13 CASRIISTDTQYF TGTGCCAGCAGAATTATTAGCACAGATACGCAGTATTTT
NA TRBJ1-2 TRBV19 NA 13 CASGLGTDYGYTF TGTGCCAGTGGACTCGGAACGGACTATGGCTACACCTTC